The 24 T cell receptor beta chains below were found in one sample sequenced in a study of beta chain features in type 1 diabetes. Notes on the study in general: For Type 1 diabetes patients, all four CD4+ subsets carried TCRB CDR3s that were moderately but significantly shorter.

Expressed TCRB transcripts were sequenced because the isolated RNA had all been reverse transcribed beforehand. The repertoire was sequenced with immunoSEQ multiplex PCR; TCRdb's copy has only in-frame clones and lacks some. The table includes hundreds of thousands of clones, about 14% detected once. Their cognate antigens are unknown. The source material was naive CD4+ T cells from blood. These receptors all come from a man aged 18 to 35 with type 1 diabetes.

The chain is built from TRBV7-2 and TRBJ2-2; D gene ambiguous. Between the trimmed V and J ends, which lost 5 bases and 2 bases, there was a span of 15 bases. Germline CDR1 reads SGHTA; CDR2 reads FQGNSA. CDR3 length: 16 residues. CDR3 nucleotides: TGTGCCAGCAGCCTCCTCGGGCTCGTTAACACCGGGGAGCTGTTTTTT. Protein: CASSLLGLVNTGELFF.

V is TRBV21-1 and J is TRBJ2-3. TRBV21-1 is a listed pseudogene. The CDR3 sequence is 14 residues long. The CDR3: CASSPKPSTDTQYF. The DNA for the CDR3 is TGTGCCAGCAGCCCCAAACCTAGCACAGATACGCAGTATTTT.

A note on this clone: At one boundary the junction diverges from the germline segment, which might be a read error. V is TRBV7-7 and J is TRBJ2-1; D is ambiguous. Germline values: CDR1 SSHAT, CDR2 FNYEAQ (reference sequence). The CDR3 is 13 amino acids. CDR3 protein: CASSSTDIGEQFF. The CDR3 nucleotides are TGTGCTAGCAGCTCAACCGACATCGGTGAGCAGTTCTTC.

Only a few counts were recorded for this clone. The V gene is TRBV28, the J gene TRBJ2-3; the match to TRBD2 covers 8 bases. Germline assignment: CDR1 MDHEN and CDR2 SYDVKM. The CDR3 loop spans 18 amino acids. J gave up 4 bases and V 6 bases, and 18 bases lay outside the gene matches. CDR3 DNA: TGTGCCAGCAGCCCAAGGGGGGCGGGGGGCTCCCCTGCAGATACGCAGTATTTT. It specifies CASSPRGAGGSPADTQYF.

V gene TRBV5-1 combines with J gene TRBJ1-5, with unresolved D. Per the germline V gene, CDR1 is SGHRS and CDR2 is YFSETQ. V lost 0 bases, J lost 5 bases, and 9 bases lay in between. There are 14 residues in the CDR3. This CDR3 is CASSLAGPHQPQHF. Here the CDR3 DNA reads TGCGCCAGCAGCTTGGCCGGGCCTCATCAGCCCCAGCATTTT.

V is TRBV9 and J is TRBJ2-4; D is perhaps TRBD2 (6 bases). The CDR3 loop spans 17 amino acids. V was trimmed by 0 bases and J by 0 bases, leaving 13 bases between them. The germline CDR1 and CDR2 sequences are SGDLS and YYNGEE. In DNA, the CDR3 is TGTGCCAGCAGCGTAGTTAGACTAGGTAGAGCCAAAAACATTCAGTACTTC. Amino acid sequence: CASSVVRLGRAKNIQYF.

The chain has TRBV1 and TRBJ1-2. TRBV1 is recorded as a pseudogene. The CDR3 covers 14 residues. CDR3 nucleotides: TGCACCAGCAGCCAGGTTGAGCTCCTTTGTGGCTACACCTTC. It translates to CTSSQVELLCGYTF.

This clone has just a few counts. The V call is TRBV18, the J call TRBJ2-5; 8 bases fit TRBD2. Germline loops: CDR1 KGHSH, CDR2 LQKENI. Unmatched junction bases numbered 3, after V lost 1 base and J lost 5 bases. The CDR3 runs to 14 residues. The CDR3 nucleotides read TGTGCCAGCTCACCACGGACTAGCAGGGAGACCCAGTACTTC. This encodes CASSPRTSRETQYF.

This clone was seen a few times. The chain couples TRBV4-2 to TRBJ2-7, with D hard to call. Trimming left V 4 bases short and J 3 bases short, with 13 bases between. The V gene's germline CDR1 is LGHNA and CDR2 YNFKEQ. CDR3 size: 14 residues. CDR3 bases: TGTGCCAGCAGCCCCAATTCAGAAAACTACGAGCAGTACTTC. Translated: CASSPNSENYEQYF.

This clone has only a few counts. This chain links TRBV9 with TRBJ1-2, with TRBD1 identical over 7 bases. Trimming cost V 2 bases and J 2 bases; bases outside gene matches: 9. Germline loops: CDR1 SGDLS, CDR2 YYNGEE. CDR3 length: 16 residues. The CDR3 here is CASSVGGTVSNYGYTF. The DNA for the CDR3 is TGTGCCAGCAGCGTCGGTGGGACAGTGTCCAACTATGGCTACACCTTC.

The table lists this clone with a few counts. The J gene is TRBJ1-6, the V gene TRBV28; D gene ambiguous. Germline assignment: CDR1 MDHEN and CDR2 SYDVKM. The CDR3 runs 13 residues. V was trimmed by 3 bases and J by 11 bases, leaving 11 bases between them. The CDR3 DNA reads TGTGCCAGCAGTTTGTCATCTGGTCCACCCCTCCACTTT. It codes for CASSLSSGPPLHF.

This clone was counted a few times. This chain uses TRBV9 with TRBJ2-7, with D perhaps TRBD2 (6 bases). The V end lost 3 bases, the J end lost 3 bases, and 16 bases lay between the germline ends. This CDR3 comprises 15 residues. Germline assignment: CDR1 SGDLS and CDR2 YYNGEE. The chain's CDR3 is CASSEGLSGFYEQYF. CDR3 nucleotide sequence: TGTGCCAGCAGCGAGGGACTTAGTGGCTTCTACGAGCAGTACTTC.

As to this clone: Other DNA sequences in this specimen translate into the identical CDR3. The V call is TRBV30, the J call TRBJ2-5; D is uncertain. V shed 2 bases and J shed 2 bases, with 6 bases lying between them. From germline, CDR1 is GTSNPN and CDR2 SVGIG (reference sequence). The CDR3 has 12 residues. The CDR3 loop reads CAWSKGQETQYF. The CDR3 nucleotides read TGTGCCTGGAGTAAAGGACAAGAGACCCAGTACTTC.

The genes are TRBV27 and TRBJ1-1; D not certain. CDR3 length equals 15 residues. The V and J ends lost 0 bases and 0 bases respectively, with 8 bases between them. Germline CDR1 reads MNHEY; CDR2 reads SMNVEV (reference sequence). The CDR3 DNA reads TGTGCCAGCAGTTTATCGGGCGGCATGAACACTGAAGCTTTCTTT. Protein: CASSLSGGMNTEAFF.

This clone was recorded a few times. This sequence joins TRBV14 and TRBJ2-5, with D possibly called TRBD1 or TRBD2 (6 bases each). V was pared by 5 bases and J by 1 base, with 14 bases between. The V gene's germline CDR1 is SGHDN and CDR2 FVKESK. The CDR3 covers 15 residues. This chain's CDR3 is CASSRGGSGQETQYF. The CDR3 coding sequence is TGTGCCAGCAGCAGAGGGGGTAGCGGCCAAGAGACCCAGTACTTC.

The V and J genes are TRBV4-3 and TRBJ1-5, with D unclear. Looked up from germline, CDR1 is LGHNA and CDR2 is YSLEER. V was pared by 3 bases and J by 6 bases, with 12 bases between. The CDR3 has 14 amino acids. The CDR3 DNA reads TGCGCCAGCAGCCAGACTACTAGTAGTCAGCCCCAGCATTTT. Encoded protein: CASSQTTSSQPQHF.

J is TRBJ2-1 and V is TRBV6-5, with D perhaps matching TRBD1 or TRBD2 (5 bases each). Deletions cut 6 bases from V and 6 bases from J, with 12 bases between. This CDR3 comprises 13 residues. Per the germline V gene, CDR1 is MNHEY and CDR2 is SVGAGI. The DNA for the CDR3 is TGTGCCAGCAGGGTCGGGGCAGGCAATGAGCAGTTCTTC. Encoded protein: CASRVGAGNEQFF.

The rearrangement joins TRBV11-2 to TRBJ2-5, with TRBD2 matching 14 bases. The CDR3 spans 16 residues. J lost 4 bases, V lost 1 base, and 2 bases had no gene match. Germline V gene lookup returns CDR1 SGHAT and CDR2 FQNNGV. The CDR3 sequence is CASSLAGTSGRETQYF. CDR3 nucleotides: TGTGCCAGCAGCTTAGCCGGGACTAGCGGGAGAGAGACCCAGTACTTC.

The chain is built from TRBV9 and TRBJ2-3, with D possibly called TRBD1 or TRBD2 (6 bases each). Germline CDR1 is SGDLS and CDR2 is YYNGEE. V lost 3 bases to trimming and J lost 5 bases, with 19 bases between them. CDR3 size: 16 residues. The CDR3 reads CASSAFPGAVGDTQYF. The CDR3 DNA is TGTGCCAGCAGCGCCTTCCCGGGGGCCGTGGGAGATACGCAGTATTTT.

This clone has just a few counts. J is TRBJ1-6 and V is TRBV11-2; tentative D call: TRBD1 (5 bases). CDR3 length: 17 amino acids. Germline values: CDR1 SGHAT, CDR2 FQNNGV. Between the trimmed V and J ends, which lost 5 bases and 9 bases, there was a span of 23 bases. The CDR3 region is CASSLTTGLGIGSPLHF. The CDR3, as DNA: TGTGCCAGCAGCCTTACTACAGGACTAGGGATCGGTTCACCCCTCCACTTT.

Here the CDR3 reads CASSPRGADTQYF. The CDR3 nucleotides read TGTGCCAGCAGCCCCCGTGGGGCAGATACGCAGTATTTT. This chain uses TRBV2 with TRBJ2-3; D unresolved. Trimming removed 6 bases at V and 4 bases at J, with 11 bases between. This CDR3 contains 13 residues. Germline V gene sequence: CDR1 SNHLY, CDR2 FYNNEI.

This clone was seen a few times. J is TRBJ1-1 and V is TRBV29-1; no definite D call. With 3 bases removed from V and 0 bases from J, the gap between germline ends came to 8 bases. CDR1 and CDR2 from the germline V gene are SQVTM and ANQGSEA. CDR3 length: 13 amino acids. CDR3 sequence (DNA): TGCAGCGTTGACAGGACGATGAACACTGAAGCTTTCTTT. Its translation: CSVDRTMNTEAFF.

The chain couples TRBV7-2 to TRBJ1-1; the D is unclear. Germline values: CDR1 SGHTA, CDR2 FQGNSA. The V and J ends lost 3 bases and 1 base respectively, with 9 bases between them. The CDR3 sequence is 14 residues long. This CDR3 reads CASSLYGENTEAFF. CDR3 nucleotides: TGTGCCAGCAGCTTGTATGGGGAGAACACTGAAGCTTTCTTT.

This clone was detected only a few times. The chain employs TRBV25-1 and TRBJ2-7; D gene unclear. This CDR3 is 12 amino acids long. V lost 6 bases to trimming and J lost 2 bases, with 8 bases between them. Germline CDR1 reads MGHDK; CDR2 reads SYGVNS. The CDR3 reads CASRGTPYEQYF. CDR3 DNA sequence: TGTGCCAGCAGGGGAACCCCCTACGAGCAGTACTTC.